This record concerns one TCR beta chain sequence. This specimen belongs to a study of blood T cell repertoires in COVID-19. Profiled with immunoSEQ multiplex PCR; TCRdb holds only in-frame clones, not every one. The table has more than 200,000 clones, around 82% seen once. This CDR3 contains 12 residues. Material: peripheral blood. The chain uses TRBV21-1 and TRBJ1-2; the table names TRBD1, a call not compared with the DNA. TRBV21-1 is tagged as a pseudogene. This sequence was found in a man aged 50 or older with active or convalescent COVID-19. DNA for the CDR3: TGTGCCAGCAGCAAAGGGCAGGGGGTCTACACCTTC. The encoded protein is CASSKGQGVYTF.